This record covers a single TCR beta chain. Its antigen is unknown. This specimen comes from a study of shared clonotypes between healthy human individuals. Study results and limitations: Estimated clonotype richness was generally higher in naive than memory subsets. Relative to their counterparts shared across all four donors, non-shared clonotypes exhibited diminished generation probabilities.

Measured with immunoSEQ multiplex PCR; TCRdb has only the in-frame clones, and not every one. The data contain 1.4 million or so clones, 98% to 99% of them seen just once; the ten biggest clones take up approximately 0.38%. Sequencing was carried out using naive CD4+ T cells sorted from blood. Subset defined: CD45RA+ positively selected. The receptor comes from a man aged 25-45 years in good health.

CDR3 nucleotides: TGTGCCAGCAGTGAATACCGCGAGGCAATAACCCGAAGACACAGTAGGGTATATGGCTACACCTTC. It translates to CASSEYREAITRRHSRVYGYTF. J is TRBJ1-2 and V is TRBV6-1; D unresolved. CDR3 length equals 22 residues. CDR1 and CDR2 from the germline V gene are MNHNS and SASEGT. V gave up 2 bases and J gave up 5 bases, with 36 bases separating them.